This TCR beta chain was found in a study of CD8 T cells in ankylosing spondylitis. Study-wide results and caveats: Certain motif variants had earlier appeared in reactive arthritis synovial fluid and blood. A TCR beta motif made of under 10 highly homologous variants seemed typical of ankylosing spondylitis blood. A CD8+ phenotype characterized the disease-linked clones, which were relatively rare in peripheral blood.

To note about this clonotype: Its antigen remains unidentified.

V lost 6 bases to trimming and J lost 1 base, with 9 bases between them. Germline lookup yields CDR1 MNHNS and CDR2 SASEGT. This CDR3 contains 13 residues. The TCR beta libraries were generated through quantitative 5'-RACE incorporating molecular barcodes. MiXCR was run by TCRdb on the 5' RACE reads, yielding one entry per CDR3 protein. Seen here are about 800,000 distinct CDR3 sequences, 12% observed once, and the top ten hold 0.51%. The chain has TRBV6-1 and TRBJ1-1; D is unresolved. This receptor was taken from a male donor with ankylosing spondylitis. Sequences were obtained from blood, either unsorted or a sorted T cell fraction (not recorded which). The CDR3 here is CASRMAANTEAFF. The DNA of the CDR3 is TGTGCCAGCAGAATGGCTGCGAACACTGAAGCTTTCTTT.